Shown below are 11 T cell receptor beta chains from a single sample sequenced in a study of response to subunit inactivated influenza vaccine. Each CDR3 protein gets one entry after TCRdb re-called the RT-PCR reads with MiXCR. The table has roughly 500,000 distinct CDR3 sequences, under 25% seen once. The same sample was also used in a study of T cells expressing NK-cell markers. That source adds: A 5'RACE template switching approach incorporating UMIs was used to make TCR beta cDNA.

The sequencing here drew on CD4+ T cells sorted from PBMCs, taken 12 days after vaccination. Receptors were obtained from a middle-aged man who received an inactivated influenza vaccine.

For the CDR3, the DNA is TGTGCCAGCTCACAGTCGCCGATGAACACTGAAGCTTTCTTT. Amino acids: CASSQSPMNTEAFF. V and J are TRBV18 and TRBJ1-1; D gene unclear. The CDR3 consists of 14 residues. Deletions cut 4 bases from V and 0 bases from J, with 9 bases between. The germline gives CDR1 KGHSH, CDR2 LQKENI.

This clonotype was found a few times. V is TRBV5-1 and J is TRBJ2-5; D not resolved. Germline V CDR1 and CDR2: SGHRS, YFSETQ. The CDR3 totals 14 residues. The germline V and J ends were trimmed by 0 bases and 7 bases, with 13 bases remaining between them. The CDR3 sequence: CASSLGVSTGTQYF. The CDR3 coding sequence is TGCGCCAGCAGCTTGGGAGTGTCCACGGGGACCCAGTACTTC.

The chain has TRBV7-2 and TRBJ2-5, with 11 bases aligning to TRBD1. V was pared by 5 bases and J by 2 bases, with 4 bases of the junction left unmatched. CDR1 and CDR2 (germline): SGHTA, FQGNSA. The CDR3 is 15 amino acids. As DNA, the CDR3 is TGTGCCAGCAGCCCGTGGGACAGGGGGCAAGAGACCCAGTACTTC. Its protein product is CASSPWDRGQETQYF.

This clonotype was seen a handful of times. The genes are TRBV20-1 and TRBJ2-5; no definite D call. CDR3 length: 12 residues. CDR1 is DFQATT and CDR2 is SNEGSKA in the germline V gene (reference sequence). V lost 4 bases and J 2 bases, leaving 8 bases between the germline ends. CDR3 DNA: TGCAGTGCTATGATCAGGCAAGAGACCCAGTACTTC. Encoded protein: CSAMIRQETQYF.

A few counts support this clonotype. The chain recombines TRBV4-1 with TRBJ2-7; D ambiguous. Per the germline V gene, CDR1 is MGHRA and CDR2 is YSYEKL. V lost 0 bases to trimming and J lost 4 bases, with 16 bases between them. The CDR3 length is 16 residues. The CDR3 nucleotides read TGCGCCAGCAGCCAAGATAATATAGGCAGCAGATACGAGCAGTACTTC. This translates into CASSQDNIGSRYEQYF.

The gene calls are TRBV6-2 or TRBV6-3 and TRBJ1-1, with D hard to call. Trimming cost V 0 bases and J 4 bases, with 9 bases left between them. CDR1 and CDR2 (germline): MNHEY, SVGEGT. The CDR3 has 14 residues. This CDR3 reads CASSYSIAGTEAFF. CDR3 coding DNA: TGTGCCAGCAGTTACTCGATAGCGGGCACTGAAGCTTTCTTT.

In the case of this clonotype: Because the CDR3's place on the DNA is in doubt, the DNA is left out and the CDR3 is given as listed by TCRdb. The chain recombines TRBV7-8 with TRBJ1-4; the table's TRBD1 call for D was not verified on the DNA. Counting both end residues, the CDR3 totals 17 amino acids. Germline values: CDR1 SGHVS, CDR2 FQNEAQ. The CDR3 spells CASSIRLWTRESEKLFF.

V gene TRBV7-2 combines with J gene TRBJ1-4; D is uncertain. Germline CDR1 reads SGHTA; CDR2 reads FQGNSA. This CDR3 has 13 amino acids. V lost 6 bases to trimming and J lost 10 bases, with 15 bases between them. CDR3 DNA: TGTGCCAGCAGTCAAAACCCGGGTGGAAAACTGTTTTTT. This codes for CASSQNPGGKLFF. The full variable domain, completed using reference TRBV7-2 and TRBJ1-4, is GAGVSQSPSNKVTEKGKDVELRCDPISGHTALYWYRQSLGQGLEFLIYFQGNSAPDKSGLPSDRFSAERTGGSVSTLTIQRTQQEDSAVYLCASSQNPGGKLFFGSGTQLSVL.

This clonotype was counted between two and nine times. CDR3 residues: CAISERRGGTYNEQFF. CDR3 sequence (DNA): TGTGCCATCAGTGAGCGGAGGGGGGGCACCTACAATGAGCAGTTCTTC. V gene TRBV10-3 combines with J gene TRBJ2-1, with a possible D match to TRBD2 (7 bases). V lost 2 bases, J lost 2 bases, and 13 bases lay in between. This CDR3 has 16 residues. Germline CDR1 is ENHRY and CDR2 is SYGVKD.

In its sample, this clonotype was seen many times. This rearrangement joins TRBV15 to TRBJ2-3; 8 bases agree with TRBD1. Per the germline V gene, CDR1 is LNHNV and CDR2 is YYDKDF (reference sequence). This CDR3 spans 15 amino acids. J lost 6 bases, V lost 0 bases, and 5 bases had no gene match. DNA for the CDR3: TGTGCCACCAGCAGAGATGTCAGGGGGCTTGATACGCAGTATTTT. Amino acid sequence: CATSRDVRGLDTQYF.

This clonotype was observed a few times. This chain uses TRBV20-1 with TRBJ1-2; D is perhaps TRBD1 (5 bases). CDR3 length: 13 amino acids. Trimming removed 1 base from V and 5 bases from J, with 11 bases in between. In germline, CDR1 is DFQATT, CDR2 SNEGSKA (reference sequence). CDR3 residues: CSARGAGTYGYTF. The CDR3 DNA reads TGCAGTGCTAGAGGGGCAGGGACTTATGGCTACACCTTC.